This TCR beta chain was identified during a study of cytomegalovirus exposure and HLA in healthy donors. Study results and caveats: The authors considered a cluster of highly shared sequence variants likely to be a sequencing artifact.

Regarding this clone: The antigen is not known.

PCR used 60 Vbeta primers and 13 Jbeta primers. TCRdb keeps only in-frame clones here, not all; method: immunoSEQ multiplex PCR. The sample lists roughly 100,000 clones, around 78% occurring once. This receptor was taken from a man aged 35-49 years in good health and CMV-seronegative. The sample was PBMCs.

This CDR3 reads CASSEAQSSYNSPLHF. DNA of the CDR3: TGTGCCAGCAGTGAGGCCCAAAGCTCCTATAATTCACCCCTCCACTTT. This chain joins TRBV6-1 and TRBJ1-6; D remains ambiguous. The V end lost 3 bases, the J end lost 0 bases, and 9 bases lay between the germline ends. Germline loops: CDR1 MNHNS, CDR2 SASEGT. The CDR3 runs 16 residues.